The 4 T cell receptor beta chains below were found in one sample sequenced in a study of T cell changes during pregnancy in multiple sclerosis. Measured with immunoSEQ multiplex PCR; TCRdb has only the in-frame clones, and not every one. Seen here are more than 65,000 clones, roughly nine tenths observed once, and the top ten hold over 7.5%. The sample consisted of peripheral blood, taken after pregnancy. The source of these receptors is a female donor in good health, enrolled as a control in a pregnancy study.

As DNA, the CDR3 is TGTGCCAGTAGTATAGGTAGCGGGGGGGCCGTTGAGCAGTTCTTC. Translating gives CASSIGSGGAVEQFF. The rearrangement joins TRBV19 to TRBJ2-1; TRBD2 agrees at 11 bases. Germline CDR1 is LNHDA and CDR2 is SQIVND (reference sequence). The length of the CDR3 is 15 residues. J lost 9 bases, V lost 1 base, and 5 bases had no gene match. The full variable domain, its missing parts supplied by reference TRBV19 and TRBJ2-1, is DGGITQSPKYLFRKEGQNVTLSCEQNLNHDAMYWYRQDPGQGLRLIYYSQIVNDFQKGDIAEGYSVSREKKESFPLTVTSAQKNPTAFYLCASSIGSGGAVEQFFGPGTRLTVL.

This chain connects TRBV7-2 to TRBJ2-7; 7 nucleotides align to TRBD2. V trimming: 8 bases; J trimming: 4 bases; junction bases outside the gene matches: 11. Germline V gene lookup returns CDR1 SGHTA and CDR2 FQGNSA. The CDR3 is made up of 14 amino acids. This CDR3 reads CASASGGEVYEQYF. The CDR3 DNA sequence: TGTGCCAGCGCGTCTGGGGGGGAGGTATACGAGCAGTACTTC.

This clone was detected a few times. CDR3 coding DNA: TGTGCCAGCAGCGCCGGGACTAGCGGGGGCAGGCAGTTCTTC. It encodes CASSAGTSGGRQFF. The J gene is TRBJ2-1, the V gene TRBV19; TRBD2 aligns across 14 bases. Germline CDR1 and CDR2: LNHDA and SQIVND (reference sequence). The CDR3 spans 14 residues. V shed 9 bases, J shed 12 bases, and the junction held 10 bases outside the gene matches.

The chain uses TRBV5-6 and TRBJ2-7; 7 nucleotides line up with TRBD1. Trimming cost V 1 base and J 0 bases; bases outside gene matches: 7. This CDR3 is built from 16 residues. Per the germline V gene, CDR1 is SGHDT and CDR2 is YYEEEE. In DNA form, the CDR3 reads TGTGCCAGCAGCTTGACAGGGGCCATTTTCTCCTACGAGCAGTACTTC. This encodes CASSLTGAIFSYEQYF.